Each of the 24 T cell receptor beta chains below was sequenced from the same sample in a study of control samples from healthy donors and cancer patients. The repertoire was sequenced with immunoSEQ multiplex PCR; TCRdb's copy has only in-frame clones and lacks some. The sample carries about 150,000 clones, roughly 94% recorded once. Sequencing was carried out using blood. All receptors derive from a woman aged 40-49 years in good health.

This chain connects TRBV19 to TRBJ1-1; D gene uncertain. Germline CDR1 and CDR2: LNHDA and SQIVND (reference sequence). The CDR3 contains 12 residues. The ends were cut back, 1 base at V and 5 bases at J, with 5 bases in the middle. CDR3: CASSIARTEAFF. The CDR3 DNA is TGTGCCAGTAGTATAGCCCGTACTGAAGCTTTCTTT.

This sequence joins TRBV19 and TRBJ2-7; the match to TRBD1 covers 9 bases. Germline-derived CDR1 and CDR2 are LNHDA and SQIVND (reference sequence). J was trimmed by 5 bases and V by 5 bases; bases with no gene match: 10. This CDR3 has 15 amino acids. The CDR3 protein is CASSVGQGTFHEQYF. The CDR3 nucleotides read TGTGCCAGTAGTGTTGGACAGGGGACTTTTCACGAGCAGTACTTC.

The chain uses TRBV5-1 and TRBJ1-6; D call uncertain. The CDR3 has 17 amino acids. V was cut by 0 bases and J by 0 bases, with 10 bases left in between. Germline V gene data show CDR1 as SGHRS and CDR2 as YFSETQ. Written as DNA, the CDR3 is TGCGCCAGCAGCTTGGGCGCGGGGAGCTCCTATAATTCACCCCTCCACTTT. Translation: CASSLGAGSSYNSPLHF. Looking up the rest from reference TRBV5-1 and TRBJ1-6 gives the full variable domain: KAGVTQTPRYLIKTRGQQVTLSCSPISGHRSVSWYQQTPGQGLQFLFEYFSETQRNKGNFPGRFSGRQFSNSRSEMNVSTLELGDSALYLCASSLGAGSSYNSPLHFGNGTRLTVT.

This clone has only one observation. V gene TRBV6-1 combines with J gene TRBJ1-5; no firm D call. Trimming shortened V by 1 base and J by 2 bases, and 9 bases separated the two germline ends. The CDR3 is made up of 15 amino acids. Germline CDR1 and CDR2: MNHNS and SASEGT. The CDR3 region is CASSEVRVGNQPQHF. In DNA, the CDR3 is TGTGCCAGCAGTGAAGTAAGGGTCGGCAATCAGCCCCAGCATTTT.

This chain joins TRBV7-8 and TRBJ1-1, with D possibly being TRBD1 (6 bases). The V end was cut by 4 bases, the J end by 1 base, with 13 bases between. Germline V lookup: CDR1 SGHVS, CDR2 FQNEAQ. The CDR3 runs 15 residues. The CDR3 coding sequence is TGTGCCAGCAGCTCGCGGACAGTTCCGAACACTGAAGCTTTCTTT. It is translated as CASSSRTVPNTEAFF.

The chain combines TRBV6-5 with TRBJ1-1; no clear D. The CDR3 has 14 amino acids. V was trimmed by 8 bases and J by 0 bases, leaving 13 bases between them. Germline V lookup: CDR1 MNHEY, CDR2 SVGAGI. The CDR3 spells CASLLLTLNTEAFF. CDR3 sequence (DNA): TGTGCCAGCTTGCTGCTGACCCTGAACACTGAAGCTTTCTTT.

The chain carries TRBV29-1 and TRBJ1-2; D unclear. The CDR3 consists of 15 residues. Between the trimmed V and J ends, which lost 4 bases and 6 bases, there was a span of 21 bases. The germline V gene has CDR1 SQVTM and CDR2 ANQGSEA. CDR3 coding DNA: TGCAGCGTTGGGTTTTCGGACCTGCCTCGGGATGGCTACACCTTC. Protein sequence: CSVGFSDLPRDGYTF. The full variable domain, in which reference TRBV29-1 and TRBJ1-2 provide the parts outside the CDR3, is SAVISQKPSRDICQRGTSLTIQCQVDSQVTMMFWYRQQPGQSLTLIATANQGSEATYESGFVIDKFPISRPNLTFSTLTVSNMSPEDSSIYLCSVGFSDLPRDGYTFGSGTRLTVV.

J is TRBJ2-5 and V is TRBV5-4; 8 bases fit TRBD1. V shed 3 bases and J 4 bases; nucleotides not matched to a gene: 5. Germline V gene data show CDR1 as SGHNT and CDR2 as YYREEE (reference sequence). This CDR3 spans 14 amino acids. CDR3 DNA: TGTGCCAGCAGCTCAGTACAGGGGGGAGAGACCCAGTACTTC. Its translation is CASSSVQGGETQYF.

J is TRBJ2-7 and V is TRBV30; possible D gene TRBD1, 6 bases. Germline V CDR1 and CDR2: GTSNPN, SVGIG (reference sequence). The germline V and J ends were trimmed by 7 bases and 3 bases, with 10 bases remaining between them. This CDR3 has 11 residues. The CDR3 protein is CASGQSYEQYF. Here the CDR3 DNA reads TGTGCCTCTGGACAGAGCTACGAGCAGTACTTC.

This clone was counted between two and nine times. CDR3 in DNA: TGCGCCAGTAGACCGGGACTGCAAGCTAACTATGGCTACACCTTC. As protein: CASRPGLQANYGYTF. The chain joins TRBV5-1 to TRBJ1-2; possibly TRBD1 for D (5 bases). Germline CDR1 and CDR2: SGHRS and YFSETQ. The CDR3 covers 15 residues. Between the trimmed V and J ends, which lost 8 bases and 0 bases, there was a span of 17 bases.

The V and J genes are TRBV7-3 and TRBJ2-3; 14 positions agree with TRBD2. J was trimmed by 3 bases and V by 4 bases; bases with no gene match: 3. CDR1 is SGHTA, CDR2 FQGTGA, per germline. The CDR3 totals 16 residues. The CDR3 loop is CASSSGLAGGTDTQYF. The CDR3 bases are TGTGCCAGCAGCTCCGGACTAGCGGGGGGAACAGATACGCAGTATTTT. Full variable domain (missing parts from reference TRBV7-3 and TRBJ2-3): GAGVSQTPSNKVTEKGKYVELRCDPISGHTALYWYRQSLGQGPEFLIYFQGTGAADDSGLPNDRFFAVRPEGSVSTLKIQRTERGDSAVYLCASSSGLAGGTDTQYFGPGTRLTVL.

The chain joins TRBV28 to TRBJ1-2, with D uncertain. V shed 3 bases and J shed 7 bases, with 18 bases lying between them. Per germline, CDR1 MDHEN and CDR2 SYDVKM. The CDR3 consists of 15 residues. The CDR3 DNA reads TGTGCCAGCAGTTTGGTGACTCTTGAGATCGGTGGCTACACCTTC. Its translation is CASSLVTLEIGGYTF.

The V gene is TRBV9, the J gene TRBJ2-5; 9 bases are shared with TRBD2. V trimming: 0 bases; J trimming: 4 bases; junction bases outside the gene matches: 10. The CDR3 is made up of 17 amino acids. Germline CDR1 is SGDLS and CDR2 is YYNGEE. The CDR3 region is CASSVGGGANVRETQYF. The CDR3 bases are TGTGCCAGCAGCGTAGGCGGGGGGGCGAATGTAAGAGAGACCCAGTACTTC.

V and J are TRBV3-1 (or the pseudogene TRBV3-2) and TRBJ2-7; D is undetermined. The CDR3 is 14 amino acids. V was clipped by 0 bases and J by 7 bases, with 13 bases between them. Germline values: CDR1 LGHDT, CDR2 YNNKEL (reference sequence). The CDR3, as DNA: TGTGCCAGCAGCCAAGATCCAAACCTGGGGGAGCAGTACTTC. This sequence encodes CASSQDPNLGEQYF.

The J gene is TRBJ2-7, the V gene TRBV5-1; TRBD1 matches at 12 bases. The germline gives CDR1 SGHRS, CDR2 YFSETQ. This CDR3 spans 16 amino acids. V shed 4 bases and J 4 bases; nucleotides not matched to a gene: 9. The CDR3 loop is CASSPAGTGGSYEQYF. CDR3 DNA sequence: TGCGCCAGCAGCCCGGCCGGGACAGGGGGCTCTTACGAGCAGTACTTC.

The chain employs TRBV29-1 and TRBJ2-1; D might be TRBD2 (5 bases). The CDR3 spans 14 residues. Germline assignment: CDR1 SQVTM and CDR2 ANQGSEA. V shed 4 bases and J shed 3 bases, with 13 bases lying between them. CDR3 sequence: CSVVSGVGYNEQFF. The DNA of the CDR3 is TGCAGCGTTGTGTCCGGGGTAGGCTACAATGAGCAGTTCTTC.

The chain links TRBV13 to TRBJ2-7, with 7 bases aligning to TRBD1. The V and J ends lost 4 bases and 3 bases, in that order; junction bases with no gene match: 3. The CDR3 spans 13 residues. Germline V gene data show CDR1 as PRHDT and CDR2 as FYEKMQ (reference sequence). The chain's CDR3 is CASSSSGGYEQYF. The CDR3 nucleotides are TGTGCCAGCAGCTCATCAGGGGGCTACGAGCAGTACTTC.

This clone appeared a few times. The chain has TRBV4-1 and TRBJ1-5; perhaps TRBD1 as D (5 bases). Germline loops: CDR1 MGHRA, CDR2 YSYEKL. Trimming removed 4 bases from V and 2 bases from J, with 12 bases in between. The CDR3 has 15 amino acids. As DNA, the CDR3 is TGCGCCAGCAGCCCGAGGGGTAGGGGCAATCAGCCCCAGCATTTT. It translates to CASSPRGRGNQPQHF.

The J gene is TRBJ1-4, the V gene TRBV11-2; 8 bases line up with TRBD1. After removal of 3 bases from V and 8 bases from J, the junction contained 8 bases not matched to a gene. This CDR3 region has 15 residues. Looked up from germline, CDR1 is SGHAT and CDR2 is FQNNGV. CDR3 sequence (DNA): TGTGCCAGCAGCTTCGACGGGACAGGTCTAGAAAAACTGTTTTTT. Translated, it gives CASSFDGTGLEKLFF.

The J gene is TRBJ1-1, the V gene TRBV19; unclear D gene. Germline V gene data show CDR1 as LNHDA and CDR2 as SQIVND (reference sequence). This CDR3 has 14 residues. Trimming shortened V by 3 bases and J by 0 bases, and 8 bases separated the two germline ends. The CDR3 loop reads CASSIMFMNTEAFF. CDR3 DNA: TGTGCCAGTAGTATTATGTTCATGAACACTGAAGCTTTCTTT.

This chain links TRBV5-4 with TRBJ1-1; TRBD1 aligns across 7 bases. The CDR3 consists of 15 residues. The V segment lost 5 bases and the J segment 0 bases; nucleotides outside the gene matches: 7. Germline CDR1 is SGHNT and CDR2 is YYREEE (reference sequence). The CDR3 loop is CASRQLGTVNTEAFF. The CDR3 DNA is TGTGCCAGCAGGCAACTGGGGACAGTGAACACTGAAGCTTTCTTT.

The chain combines TRBV7-2 with TRBJ2-7; D is uncertain. The CDR3 has 12 residues. CDR1 and CDR2 (germline): SGHTA, FQGNSA. The germline V and J ends were trimmed by 0 bases and 7 bases, with 7 bases remaining between them. The CDR3 DNA sequence: TGTGCCAGCAGCTTAGCTGGCCGTGAGCAGTACTTC. It specifies CASSLAGREQYF.

The V gene is TRBV20-1, the J gene TRBJ2-7; D is undetermined. Germline-derived CDR1 and CDR2 are DFQATT and SNEGSKA (reference sequence). Trimming left V 5 bases short and J 1 base short, with 6 bases between. The CDR3 consists of 11 residues. The CDR3, as DNA: TGCAGTGCTCCCTCTTCCTACGAGCAGTACTTC. The encoded protein is CSAPSSYEQYF.

The chain employs TRBV29-1 and TRBJ2-7, with D possibly being TRBD2 (7 bases). CDR3 size: 12 residues. Trimming took 6 bases from V and 0 from J, leaving 9 bases between them. Germline V lookup: CDR1 SQVTM, CDR2 ANQGSEA. The CDR3 region has the DNA TGCAGCGTAAGGGGGGGCTCCTACGAGCAGTACTTC. Its translation is CSVRGGSYEQYF.